A single T cell receptor (beta chain) is shown here with its context. This clone was observed a few times. The clone's antigen remains unknown. It has no much larger one-base neighbor in the sample; base qualities were not kept. The CDR3 regions of human TCRbeta chains were subjected to immunosequencing. The authors processed their data as follows. Repertoire TCRs were matched against a reference library of SARS-CoV-2-specific TCRs generated with the MIRA antigen-specificity platform. Breadth was defined as the fraction of unique TCRs that were SARS-CoV-2-associated. Depth was defined as the fraction of total T cells that were SARS-CoV-2-associated. Using the MIRA data, every spike-specific TCR was mapped to the spike region that the TCR reacted to and assigned to either a CD4 or a CD8 class. Log10-transformed breadth and depth values were compared by one-way ANOVA with Sidak's multiple comparisons tests. Held by TCRdb, this immuneACCESS table contains in-frame sequences only and omits some clones. Under half of the omission traces to an unresolved V gene where checked; the cause of the rest is unknown. V and J calls and clone size are given by that table; D and trimming were obtained from the DNA. The table for this sample lists some 150,000 clones; roughly four fifths of them were counted only once. The ten largest clones capture around 4.3% of the sample.

These data originate in a study of T cell responses to AZD1222 COVID-19 vaccine (dated by TCRdb to the early 2020s). Broadly, across the study: TCR sequencing covered over 230 trial participants: nearly 210 given two doses of AZD1222 and 26 given two doses of MenACWY control vaccine. Trial participants were enrolled by age into subgroups of 18-55, 56-69 and 70-plus years, and around 140, 26 and 57 TCR-sequenced participants, respectively, were included in these subgroups. Study-wide conclusions, independent of this receptor: The whole spike protein was spanned by vaccine-associated CD4 TCRs, and dominant responses were seen in regions 160-218 and 743-854. Nearly half of unique spike-specific TCRs reportedly recognized epitopes outside regions mutated in the B.1.351 and B.1.1.7 variants. Spike-specific TCR breadth and depth rose significantly after two AZD1222 doses compared with day 0 and with MenACWY recipients. Conclusions about previously exposed vaccinees are limited, since just 5 to 7 AZD1222 recipients were seropositive for SARS-CoV-2 at baseline. No day 14 peak-response samples were available, so repertoires were characterized only after the peak T cell response. In the small 56-69-year group, the increase in depth fell short of significance, most likely because of low power. Participants were mostly white British and included more females than males, and it was suggested by the authors that clonal diversity may have been underestimated.

In light of the paper, this sample's time point label describes: baseline before first vaccination. This specimen's treatment or condition label, interpreted: meningococcal conjugate vaccine given as trial control. The vaccinee samples were drawn from two UK trials, COV001 and COV002, one of which was a single-blind randomized controlled phase 2/3 trial testing AZD1222 (ChAdOx1 nCoV-19) in healthy adults. For TCRbeta chain sequencing, PBMC samples from trial participants were taken at day 0 and at day 28 after the second dose. The source was peripheral blood, collected on day 0 of MenACWY control vaccination. The clonotype was recovered from an adult in good health.

The CDR3 reads CASSPLAGVFTGELFF. The base sequence is TGTGCCAGCAGCCCGCTAGCGGGGGTTTTCACCGGGGAGCTGTTTTTT. The chain uses TRBV28 and TRBJ2-2; 10 nucleotides in the junction match TRBD2. The CDR3, from cysteine to phenylalanine, totals 16 residues. The only DNA kept is the CDR3, 48 bases in frame from the first base. Looking up the germline V gene yields CDR1 MDHEN and CDR2 SYDVKM. Relative to germline, V is missing 6 bases and J is missing 4 bases, with 8 bases of the junction outside any gene match.